These 20 T cell receptor beta chains share one sample of origin, sequenced in a study of PD-1 blockade in mismatch repair-deficient tumors. Sequencing used immunoSEQ multiplex PCR; TCRdb keeps in-frame clones, though not all of them. The sample has some 97,000 clones, over 65% seen once. The sample consisted of peripheral blood, taken 36 weeks after starting pembrolizumab. These receptors were taken from an adult with mismatch repair-deficient cancer.

The chain links TRBV11-3 to TRBJ2-2, with D uncertain. V was clipped by 4 bases and J by 6 bases, with 6 bases between them. CDR1 is SGHNT, CDR2 YENEEA, per germline. The CDR3 contains 12 residues. In DNA, the CDR3 is TGTGCCAGCAGCTGGGCTTCCGGGGAGCTGTTTTTT. It encodes CASSWASGELFF.

V and J are TRBV6-1 and TRBJ2-3; a possible D gene is TRBD2 (5 bases). This CDR3 has 14 amino acids. Per germline, CDR1 MNHNS and CDR2 SASEGT. Trimming pared 7 bases from V and 2 bases from J, leaving 13 bases between. The CDR3 sequence: CASNEGTNTDTQYF. The CDR3 nucleotides read TGTGCCAGCAATGAGGGCACCAACACAGATACGCAGTATTTT.

In its sample, this clone was seen a few times. The chain joins TRBV4-2 to TRBJ2-7; D is possibly TRBD2 (7 bases). Germline CDR1 reads LGHNA; CDR2 reads YNFKEQ. The CDR3 is 16 residues long. The ends were cut back, 1 base at V and 3 bases at J, with 16 bases in the middle. The DNA of the CDR3 is TGTGCCAGCAGCCAAGGCCGAGGGGGGAGGGACTACGAGCAGTACTTC. It specifies CASSQGRGGRDYEQYF.

This clone was recorded only once. The V gene is TRBV9, the J gene TRBJ2-7; D unclear. Germline V gene data show CDR1 as SGDLS and CDR2 as YYNGEE. The ends were cut back, 4 bases at V and 2 bases at J, with 10 bases in the middle. The CDR3 spans 13 residues. The CDR3 here is CASSPHETYEQYF. The CDR3 DNA is TGTGCCAGCAGCCCCCACGAAACCTACGAGCAGTACTTC.

This clone was counted once. The J gene is TRBJ2-3, the V gene TRBV6-6; D unclear. Germline V gene lookup returns CDR1 MNHNY and CDR2 SVGAGI (reference sequence). CDR3 length equals 14 residues. Trimming left V 5 bases short and J 0 bases short, with 9 bases between. CDR3 loop: CASSPQTSTDTQYF. In DNA form, the CDR3 reads TGTGCCAGCAGTCCACAGACTAGCACAGATACGCAGTATTTT.

The rearrangement uses TRBV7-2 and TRBJ2-6; D not certain. V dropped 3 bases and J dropped 4 bases, with 10 bases sitting between them. In germline, CDR1 is SGHTA, CDR2 FQGNSA. The CDR3 has 15 amino acids. The DNA of the CDR3 is TGTGCCAGCAGCTTTGAGGTGGGAGGGGCCAACGTCCTGACTTTC. It yields the protein CASSFEVGGANVLTF.

The chain combines TRBV4-1 with TRBJ2-7; possible D gene TRBD2, 6 bases. This CDR3 has 14 amino acids. Trimming removed 3 bases at V and 2 bases at J, with 11 bases between. Germline assignment: CDR1 MGHRA and CDR2 YSYEKL. This CDR3 reads CASSQGAGAYEQYF. CDR3 nucleotide sequence: TGCGCCAGCAGCCAGGGAGCGGGTGCCTACGAGCAGTACTTC.

This clone has a handful of counts. The rearrangement links TRBV27 to TRBJ1-1, with D uncertain. In germline, CDR1 is MNHEY, CDR2 SMNVEV (reference sequence). With 2 bases removed from V and 5 bases from J, the gap between germline ends came to 9 bases. The CDR3 has 13 residues. The CDR3 DNA is TGTGCCAGCAGTTTAGGTGGAAGGACTGAAGCTTTCTTT. This gives the protein CASSLGGRTEAFF.

V is TRBV9 and J is TRBJ2-1; D unresolved. Germline V gene data show CDR1 as SGDLS and CDR2 as YYNGEE. This CDR3 has 13 residues. Trimming left V 3 bases short and J 3 bases short, with 7 bases between. This CDR3 reads CASSASDYNEQFF. CDR3 sequence (DNA): TGTGCCAGCAGCGCGTCAGACTACAATGAGCAGTTCTTC.

This chain uses TRBV18 with TRBJ2-2, with a possible D match to TRBD1 (6 bases). Trimming removed 1 base from V and 4 bases from J, with 16 bases in between. Germline CDR1 is KGHSH and CDR2 is LQKENI. The CDR3 contains 17 residues. DNA of the CDR3: TGTGCCAGCTCACCACTCGGAACAGGGCAGGGCACCGGGGAGCTGTTTTTT. This encodes CASSPLGTGQGTGELFF.

V and J are TRBV29-1 and TRBJ1-2, with D maybe TRBD1 (5 bases). The V end was cut by 4 bases, the J end by 3 bases, with 12 bases between. Per the germline V gene, CDR1 is SQVTM and CDR2 is ANQGSEA. The CDR3 consists of 13 residues. CDR3 loop: CSVAGGDHYGYTF. The CDR3 bases are TGCAGCGTTGCGGGGGGGGACCACTATGGCTACACCTTC.

The chain couples TRBV9 to TRBJ2-3; possibly TRBD1 or TRBD2 for D (5 bases each). The germline V and J ends were trimmed by 7 bases and 0 bases, with 15 bases remaining between them. The germline V gene has CDR1 SGDLS and CDR2 YYNGEE. The CDR3 spans 15 residues. CDR3 region: CASAPWGTSTDTQYF. The CDR3 DNA reads as TGTGCCAGCGCTCCTTGGGGGACGAGCACAGATACGCAGTATTTT.

The chain links TRBV7-3 to TRBJ2-3; D ambiguous. The CDR3 is 14 residues long. CDR1 is SGHTA, CDR2 FQGTGA, per germline. The V and J ends lost 7 bases and 3 bases respectively, with 14 bases between them. CDR3 sequence: CASTPGQGTDTQYF. The CDR3 DNA is TGTGCCAGCACGCCGGGTCAAGGGACAGATACGCAGTATTTT.

This clone was recorded once. The rearrangement joins TRBV15 to TRBJ2-7; the D gene is possibly TRBD2 (6 bases). V lost 8 bases and J 0 bases, leaving 14 bases between the germline ends. The CDR3 is made up of 14 amino acids. Per the germline V gene, CDR1 is LNHNV and CDR2 is YYDKDF (reference sequence). CDR3 coding DNA: TGTGCCACCGCAGAGGCGGGGATCTCCTACGAGCAGTACTTC. Its translation is CATAEAGISYEQYF.

The chain combines TRBV7-6 with TRBJ2-1, with unresolved D. The CDR3 covers 16 residues. Germline V gives CDR1 SGHVS, CDR2 FNYEAQ. Trimming cost V 2 bases and J 0 bases, with 11 bases left between them. CDR3 amino acids: CASSLLGRNSYNEQFF. The CDR3 DNA reads TGTGCCAGCAGCTTACTAGGGCGGAACTCCTACAATGAGCAGTTCTTC.

This chain connects TRBV2 to TRBJ2-1; 14 bases map to TRBD2. With V trimmed by 5 bases and J by 7 bases, 7 bases remained unmatched. Germline V gives CDR1 SNHLY, CDR2 FYNNEI. This CDR3 comprises 16 residues. CDR3: CASSKMGLAGVNEQFF. CDR3 in DNA: TGTGCCAGCAGTAAGATGGGACTAGCGGGAGTTAATGAGCAGTTCTTC.

The V and J genes are TRBV7-8 and TRBJ2-2; TRBD2 aligns across 13 bases. CDR3 length equals 20 residues. The germline V gene encodes CDR1 SGHVS and CDR2 FQNEAQ. V shed 5 bases, J shed 0 bases, and the junction held 12 bases outside the gene matches. The CDR3 here is CASSPGLAGFLTANTGELFF. DNA for the CDR3: TGTGCCAGCAGCCCGGGACTAGCGGGATTTCTAACGGCGAACACCGGGGAGCTGTTTTTT.

The chain joins TRBV27 to TRBJ1-1; D remains unclear. The CDR3 is 16 amino acids. V was shortened by 1 base and J by 0 bases, with 12 bases between the two germline ends. CDR1 MNHEY and CDR2 SMNVEV come from the germline V gene (reference sequence). The DNA of the CDR3 is TGTGCCAGCAGTTTATACGGGAACTTCATGAACACTGAAGCTTTCTTT. Protein product: CASSLYGNFMNTEAFF.

The J gene is TRBJ1-2, the V gene TRBV7-2, with D perhaps TRBD1 (5 bases). V lost 9 bases and J 5 bases, leaving 13 bases between the germline ends. Per germline, CDR1 SGHTA and CDR2 FQGNSA. This CDR3 is 12 amino acids long. The CDR3: CASTGTEYGYTF. The CDR3 coding sequence is TGTGCCAGTACCGGGACGGAGTATGGCTACACCTTC.

The genes are TRBV9 and TRBJ2-7; either TRBD1 or TRBD2 may supply D (5 bases each). This CDR3 contains 14 residues. Trimming removed 0 bases at V and 4 bases at J, with 11 bases between. Germline CDR1 is SGDLS and CDR2 is YYNGEE. Written as DNA, the CDR3 is TGTGCCAGCAGCGTAGGGGACGGGCATTACGAGCAGTACTTC. Protein sequence: CASSVGDGHYEQYF.